This TCR beta chain was obtained from a study of blood T cell repertoires in COVID-19. Study details: Sites across the United States, Italy and Spain contributed samples from acute and convalescent COVID-19. In each case, the material was cDNA or gDNA derived from T cells, B-cell-depleted T cells, or PBMCs.

The germline gives CDR1 SGHKS, CDR2 YYEKEE (reference sequence). The germline V and J ends were trimmed by 2 bases and 4 bases, with 9 bases remaining between them. CDR3 length: 14 residues. Repertoires were generated with immunoSEQ multiplex PCR, while TCRdb's copy carries only in-frame clones and drops some. The table records about 64,000 clones, roughly two thirds of them present only once. Researchers sorted participants into cohorts using their self-reported clinical history. Individuals in the exposed group had encountered a COVID-19 case within 2 weeks preceding study entry. This TCR was recovered from a woman aged 60-75 years who had been exposed to COVID-19. The chain has TRBV5-5 and TRBJ1-4; D is undetermined. The specimen was PBMCs or T cells enriched from blood (not recorded which). CDR3 nucleotide sequence: TGTGCCAGCAGCTTCCGGGATCTTAATGAAAAACTGTTTTTT. Translating it yields CASSFRDLNEKLFF. The complete variable domain, with remaining parts taken from reference TRBV5-5 and TRBJ1-4, reads DAGVTQSPTHLIKTRGQQVTLRCSPISGHKSVSWYQQVLGQGPQFIFQYYEKEERGRGNFPDRFSARQFPNYSSELNVNALLLGDSALYLCASSFRDLNEKLFFGSGTQLSVL.